These 11 T cell receptor beta chains were sequenced from one sample in a study of T cell changes during pregnancy in multiple sclerosis (dated by TCRdb to the late 2010s). Library preparation used the immunoSEQ multiplex PCR assay. TCRdb carries this immuneACCESS record with in-frame sequences only. Its versions omit some clonotypes, under half of them owing to an unresolved V gene in the studies checked, with the rest unexplained. A total of fewer than 110,000 clones appear in this sample, less than 95% of them only once. The ten largest clonotypes hold just under 0.8% of the sample. This specimen was peripheral blood, taken in the third trimester of pregnancy. These receptors originate from a female donor in good health, enrolled as a control in a pregnancy study.

This clone showed up just once. The gene calls are TRBV4-3 and TRBJ2-1, with D possibly being TRBD2 (5 bases). Germline V gives CDR1 LGHNA, CDR2 YSLEER. Deletions cut 1 base from V and 2 bases from J, with 18 bases between. CDR3 length: 18 residues. CDR3 nucleotides: TGCGCCAGCAGCCAAGTCAGTGGGGTAGCGCAACCCTACAATGAGCAGTTCTTC. Its protein product is CASSQVSGVAQPYNEQFF.

As DNA, the CDR3 is TGTGCCAGCAACCTTTGGGGCCGGAACACTGAAGCTTTCTTT. It encodes CASNLWGRNTEAFF. The gene calls are TRBV2 and TRBJ1-1, with D perhaps TRBD1 (5 bases). Germline CDR1 and CDR2: SNHLY and FYNNEI. With 7 bases removed from V and 1 base from J, the gap between germline ends came to 13 bases. This CDR3 has 14 amino acids.

V and J are TRBV5-8 and TRBJ2-2; maybe TRBD2 (5 bases). V was pared by 0 bases and J by 5 bases, with 8 bases between. CDR1 is SGHTS and CDR2 is YDEGEE in the germline V gene. The CDR3 loop spans 14 amino acids. CDR3 in amino acids: CASSLVPGTGELFF. DNA for the CDR3: TGTGCCAGCAGCTTGGTGCCGGGGACCGGGGAGCTGTTTTTT.

The rearrangement joins TRBV18 to TRBJ2-7, with D tentatively TRBD1 (6 bases). Germline V gene data show CDR1 as KGHSH and CDR2 as LQKENI. Trimming shortened V by 6 bases and J by 4 bases, and 13 bases separated the two germline ends. The CDR3 covers 13 residues. The CDR3 DNA reads as TGTGCCAGCTCGCATGCACAGGGATACGAGCAGTACTTC. This translates into CASSHAQGYEQYF.

V usage is TRBV11-3 and J usage is TRBJ1-3; unclear D gene. This CDR3 region has 19 residues. V lost 4 bases and J 2 bases, leaving 24 bases between the germline ends. Germline CDR1 and CDR2: SGHNT and YENEEA. CDR3 DNA: TGTGCCAGCAGCTCCGCCTTTTTCGCACAGTCGGTTACTGGAAACACCATATATTTT. Its translation: CASSSAFFAQSVTGNTIYF.

The V gene is TRBV7-8, the J gene TRBJ1-5; unclear D gene. This CDR3 comprises 15 residues. Germline V gene data show CDR1 as SGHVS and CDR2 as FQNEAQ. Deletions cut 0 bases from V and 1 base from J, with 7 bases between. CDR3 in amino acids: CASSLASTSNQPQHF. For the CDR3, the DNA is TGTGCCAGCAGCTTAGCGAGTACCAGCAATCAGCCCCAGCATTTT. The entire variable domain, with the rest obtained from reference TRBV7-8 and TRBJ1-5, is as follows: GAGVSQSPRYKVAKRGQDVALRCDPISGHVSLFWYQQALGQGPEFLTYFQNEAQLDKSGLPSDRFFAERPEGSVSTLKIQRTQQEDSAVYLCASSLASTSNQPQHFGDGTRLSIL.

CDR3 protein: CATSRAAGAYNEKLFF. The CDR3 region has the DNA TGTGCCACCAGCAGAGCGGCGGGGGCATATAATGAAAAACTGTTTTTT. The chain is built from TRBV15 and TRBJ1-4, with D perhaps TRBD1 (6 bases). The CDR3 has 16 residues. V gave up 1 base and J gave up 4 bases, with 13 bases separating them. Germline V gene data show CDR1 as LNHNV and CDR2 as YYDKDF (reference sequence).

The chain uses TRBV27 and TRBJ2-4; TRBD2 agrees at 7 bases. CDR3 length: 18 amino acids. CDR1 and CDR2 from the germline V gene are MNHEY and SMNVEV (reference sequence). After removal of 6 bases from V and 0 bases from J, the junction contained 14 bases not matched to a gene. CDR3 sequence (DNA): TGTGCCAGCAGCCGAGTAAGGGGAGGGGCGGTAGCCAAAAACATTCAGTACTTC. It codes for CASSRVRGGAVAKNIQYF.

The V and J genes are TRBV6-4 and TRBJ2-7; 8 bases match TRBD1. This CDR3 is 14 amino acids long. Trimming removed 4 bases from V and 1 base from J; junction bases left unmatched: 3. Germline V CDR1 and CDR2: MRHNA, SNTAGT. CDR3 DNA: TGTGCCAGCAGTGTTGACAGGGGATCCTACGAGCAGTACTTC. Its translation: CASSVDRGSYEQYF.

The chain joins TRBV7-9 to TRBJ1-6; no firm D call. The CDR3 runs to 13 residues. Trimming pared 0 bases from V and 8 bases from J, leaving 5 bases between. Germline assignment: CDR1 SEHNR and CDR2 FQNEAQ (reference sequence). The CDR3 here is CASSLAEDSPLHF. CDR3 DNA: TGTGCCAGCAGCTTAGCGGAGGATTCACCCCTCCACTTT. Full variable domain (outside the CDR3, taken from reference TRBV7-9 and TRBJ1-6): DTGVSQNPRHKITKRGQNVTFRCDPISEHNRLYWYRQTLGQGPEFLTYFQNEAQLEKSRLLSDRFSAERPKGSFSTLEIQRTEQGDSAMYLCASSLAEDSPLHFGNGTRLTVT.

This rearrangement joins TRBV7-3 to TRBJ1-1; 8 nucleotides align to TRBD1. Germline trimming cut 4 bases from V and 0 bases from J; bases unmatched to any gene: 4. The CDR3 extends over 15 amino acids. CDR1 is SGHTA and CDR2 is FQGTGA in the germline V gene. This CDR3 reads CASSSNRGVNTEAFF. CDR3 nucleotide sequence: TGTGCCAGCAGCTCAAACAGGGGGGTGAACACTGAAGCTTTCTTT.